This T cell receptor (beta chain) was profiled in a study of Ad26.COV2.S vaccination and SARS-CoV-2 variants. This CDR3 contains 16 residues. Germline V CDR1 and CDR2: MGHRA, YSYEKL. Profiled with immunoSEQ multiplex PCR; TCRdb holds only in-frame clones, not every one. The table records about 98,000 clones, about three quarters of them present only once. To note about this clone: Relative to the germline gene, one junction end is altered; a read error may explain this.

The receptor comes from a human donor who had recovered from COVID-19. This sequence joins TRBV4-1 and TRBJ1-3; weak D call: TRBD1 (6 bases). The sample in question was peripheral blood, obtained after recovery from COVID-19. CDR3 sequence (DNA): TGCGCCCGCAGAGGGAGGGGGGGTAGCTCTGGAAACACCATATATTTT. Residues: CARRGRGGSSGNTIYF.